Given below is one T cell receptor beta chain in context. These data belong to a study of blood T cells in healthy people across ages. The CDR3 runs 14 residues. Trimming cost V 4 bases and J 7 bases, with 14 bases left between them. Then a second PCR, running about 6 to 11 cycles, was carried out with a sample-barcoded 5' primer and a J-beta primer mix. TCRdb independently ran MiXCR on the 5' RACE reads; one entry per CDR3 protein. The sample shows some 1.8 million distinct CDR3 sequences, about 39% of them seen only once. The sequence came from a human donor in good health. This chain connects TRBV12-3 or TRBV12-4 to TRBJ2-1; maybe TRBD2 (5 bases). Specimen: blood. CDR3 residues: CASSSPAVTNEQFF. The CDR3 nucleotides are TGTGCCAGCAGTTCACCAGCGGTGACTAATGAGCAGTTCTTC.